These 21 T cell receptor beta chains share one sample of origin, sequenced in a study of cytomegalovirus exposure and HLA in healthy donors. Use of 60 Vbeta and 13 Jbeta primers characterized the PCR. Only in-frame clones appear in the TCRdb table, and some are missing; sequencing was by immunoSEQ multiplex PCR. Found here are under 250,000 clones, about 80% of them singletons; the top ten hold roughly a tenth. The sample consisted of PBMCs. The origin of the receptors is a woman aged 45-60 years in good health and CMV-seropositive.

The rearrangement uses TRBV30 and TRBJ2-1; TRBD1 agrees at 7 bases. Germline values: CDR1 GTSNPN, CDR2 SVGIG (reference sequence). The CDR3 consists of 12 residues. V was clipped by 1 base and J by 13 bases; unmatched bases: 7. The CDR3 protein is CAWSALQGYQFF. The CDR3 bases are TGTGCCTGGAGTGCCTTACAGGGGTACCAGTTCTTC.

The rearrangement links TRBV28 to TRBJ1-6; D possibly corresponds to TRBD1 (5 bases). The germline gives CDR1 MDHEN, CDR2 SYDVKM. The CDR3 covers 12 residues. V lost 3 bases to trimming and J lost 9 bases, with 6 bases between them. CDR3 nucleotide sequence: TGTGCCAGCAGTTTCGGGGGTTCACCCCTCCACTTT. Protein: CASSFGGSPLHF.

The V gene is TRBV4-1, the J gene TRBJ1-2, with 10 bases that match TRBD1. The length of the CDR3 is 17 residues. Germline V gene data show CDR1 as MGHRA and CDR2 as YSYEKL. V dropped 3 bases and J dropped 7; count of bases not matched to a gene: 14. The CDR3 reads CASSQGRVRDRGVGYTF. The CDR3 DNA sequence: TGCGCCAGCAGCCAGGGACGGGTGAGGGACAGGGGTGTTGGCTACACCTTC.

The chain links TRBV2 to TRBJ2-7; TRBD1 matches 9 bases. The ends lost 6 bases at V and 2 bases at J; junction bases unmatched: 2. The length of the CDR3 is 13 residues. CDR1 and CDR2 (germline): SNHLY, FYNNEI. The CDR3 spells CASRRQGAYEQYF. In DNA form, the CDR3 reads TGTGCCAGCAGGCGACAGGGGGCCTACGAGCAGTACTTC.

The V and J genes are TRBV9 and TRBJ2-1, with D perhaps TRBD2 (5 bases). The CDR3 runs 15 residues. Germline-derived CDR1 and CDR2 are SGDLS and YYNGEE. Trimming pared 3 bases from V and 1 base from J, leaving 11 bases between. The CDR3 region is CASSALDYSYNEQFF. The CDR3 DNA is TGTGCCAGCAGCGCCCTAGACTATTCCTACAATGAGCAGTTCTTC.

The rearrangement joins TRBV18 to TRBJ2-7; D is perhaps TRBD1 (6 bases). The CDR3 has 14 residues. From germline, CDR1 is KGHSH and CDR2 LQKENI. Trimming cost V 3 bases and J 7 bases, with 16 bases left between them. The CDR3 spells CASSPPDSLREQYF. CDR3 bases: TGTGCCAGCTCACCGCCGGACAGCCTTAGGGAGCAGTACTTC.

The V gene is TRBV7-3, the J gene TRBJ2-1; weak D call: TRBD2 (5 bases). The CDR3 has 13 amino acids. Germline assignment: CDR1 SGHTA and CDR2 FQGTGA. Trimming took off 2 bases at V and 8 bases at J, with 10 bases between the two ends. CDR3 protein: CASSLVVGDEQFF. DNA for the CDR3: TGTGCCAGCAGCTTAGTAGTCGGGGATGAGCAGTTCTTC.

The CDR3 DNA reads as TGTGCCAGAAGCTCGGAACGACAACCGACTAAAGTGAAAGACACTGAAGCTTTCTTT. It yields the protein CARSSERQPTKVKDTEAFF. The chain joins TRBV5-3 to TRBJ1-1; D call uncertain. TRBV5-3 is annotated as an ORF whose role is uncertain. The CDR3 loop spans 19 amino acids. Trimming stripped 3 bases from V and 3 bases from J, with 27 bases between.

The V call is TRBV15, the J call TRBJ1-2; 10 nucleotides agree with TRBD1. The CDR3 sequence is 15 residues long. CDR1 and CDR2 (germline): LNHNV, YYDKDF (reference sequence). J gave up 5 bases and V 5 bases, and 8 bases lay outside the gene matches. The DNA of the CDR3 is TGTGCCACCAGCGGGGACAGGGGAGCGAGGTATGGCTACACCTTC. Its protein is CATSGDRGARYGYTF.

The V and J genes are TRBV28 and TRBJ2-7, with D possibly matching TRBD1 (6 bases). This CDR3 region has 15 residues. The germline V gene encodes CDR1 MDHEN and CDR2 SYDVKM. Trimming left V 5 bases short and J 0 bases short, with 14 bases between. The CDR3 DNA reads TGTGCCAGCAGTCCGTGGGTAGGGGGCTCCTACGAGCAGTACTTC. Translation: CASSPWVGGSYEQYF.

The chain has TRBV6-5 and TRBJ1-2, with D unresolved. V dropped 6 bases and J dropped 3 bases, with 11 bases sitting between them. This CDR3 has 13 residues. Germline V gene lookup returns CDR1 MNHEY and CDR2 SVGAGI. The CDR3 DNA follows: TGTGCCAGCAGACCGCCATCGGACTATGGCTACACCTTC. Its translation: CASRPPSDYGYTF.

The rearrangement links TRBV5-8 to TRBJ2-7; 7 bases map to TRBD1. The trim removed 2 bases at V and 3 bases at J, leaving 5 bases unmatched. Germline V gene lookup returns CDR1 SGHTS and CDR2 YDEGEE. The CDR3 runs to 14 residues. This CDR3 is CASSLGTANYEQYF. CDR3 DNA sequence: TGTGCCAGCAGCTTAGGGACAGCGAACTACGAGCAGTACTTC.

The chain couples TRBV5-1 to TRBJ1-1, with D perhaps matching TRBD1 (6 bases). V lost 7 bases and J lost 0, with 10 bases in between. Germline-derived CDR1 and CDR2 are SGHRS and YFSETQ. The CDR3 covers 13 residues. This CDR3 reads CASSDRVNTEAFF. The DNA for the CDR3 is TGCGCCAGCTCGGACAGAGTGAACACTGAAGCTTTCTTT.

The rearrangement links TRBV28 to TRBJ1-4; no definite D call. This CDR3 is built from 12 residues. Germline-derived CDR1 and CDR2 are MDHEN and SYDVKM. Trimming took 8 bases from V and 4 from J, leaving 8 bases between them. The CDR3 DNA follows: TGTGCCAGCCAGGCCATTAATGAAAAACTGTTTTTT. Its translation is CASQAINEKLFF.

This chain uses TRBV6-1 with TRBJ1-1; TRBD1 is a possible D gene (5 bases). Germline V lookup: CDR1 MNHNS, CDR2 SASEGT. This CDR3 has 15 residues. Trimming left V 4 bases short and J 5 bases short, with 17 bases between. The CDR3 protein is CASSVPPGVKTEAFF. The CDR3 DNA is TGTGCCAGCAGTGTTCCTCCGGGGGTAAAGACTGAAGCTTTCTTT.

The V gene is TRBV28, the J gene TRBJ1-4; D not resolved. Germline CDR1 and CDR2: MDHEN and SYDVKM. The CDR3 covers 17 residues. Between the trimmed V and J ends, which lost 3 bases and 7 bases, there was a span of 21 bases. CDR3: CASSLDPPTVEGEKLFF. The CDR3 bases are TGTGCCAGCAGTTTGGACCCCCCGACGGTTGAGGGTGAAAAACTGTTTTTT.

The chain has TRBV2 and TRBJ2-5; TRBD2 agrees at 12 bases. Matching the DNA end better, TRBJ2-7 makes the J call doubtful. CDR3 size: 15 residues. In germline, CDR1 is SNHLY, CDR2 FYNNEI. The CDR3 nucleotides read TGTGCCAGCAGTCAGACTAGCGGGGGTTACTACGAGCAGTACTTC. As protein: CASSQTSGGYYEQYF.

This chain uses TRBV13 with TRBJ2-1, with D possibly TRBD2 on 7 matching bases. V shed 6 bases and J shed 10 bases, with 19 bases lying between them. The germline V gene has CDR1 PRHDT and CDR2 FYEKMQ (reference sequence). CDR3 size: 14 residues. The CDR3: CASRRGGGRNEQFF. For the CDR3, the DNA is TGTGCCAGCAGGAGGGGGGGCGGGAGAAACGAGCAGTTCTTC. The variable domain in full, completed from reference TRBV13 and TRBJ2-1, reads AAGVIQSPRHLIKEKRETATLKCYPIPRHDTVYWYQQGPGQDPQFLISFYEKMQSDKGSIPDRFSAQQFSDYHSELNMSSLELGDSALYFCASRRGGGRNEQFFGPGTRLTVL.

J is TRBJ2-4 and V is TRBV10-1; TRBD2 matches at 8 bases. The length of the CDR3 is 16 residues. V shed 5 bases, J shed 0 bases, and the junction held 6 bases outside the gene matches. Germline V gives CDR1 WNHNN, CDR2 SYGVQD (reference sequence). Written as DNA, the CDR3 is TGCGCCAGCAGTCTACTAGCGGTTCTAGCCAAAAACATTCAGTACTTC. Translating it yields CASSLLAVLAKNIQYF.

V usage is TRBV5-1 and J usage is TRBJ2-2; 7 nucleotides agree with TRBD2. Germline V CDR1 and CDR2: SGHRS, YFSETQ. The V gene end was trimmed by 1 base and the J gene end by 6 bases; junction bases not matched to a gene: 12. The CDR3 contains 17 residues. This CDR3 is CASSLSPRGGNPGELFF. Written as DNA, the CDR3 is TGCGCCAGCAGCTTGTCACCTCGGGGAGGGAATCCCGGGGAGCTGTTTTTT.

The gene calls are TRBV30 and TRBJ1-1; tentative D call: TRBD1 (6 bases). The CDR3 is 14 amino acids. Germline CDR1 is GTSNPN and CDR2 is SVGIG (reference sequence). The germline V and J ends were trimmed by 6 bases and 1 base, with 15 bases remaining between them. CDR3 sequence (DNA): TGTGCCTGTCTTAGTGGCAGGGGGAACACTGAAGCTTTCTTT. This codes for CACLSGRGNTEAFF.